These 24 T cell receptor beta chains were all obtained from the same sample, sequenced in a study of blood T cells in healthy people across ages. The use of a sample-barcoded 5' primer and a J-beta primer mix characterized a second PCR of about 6 to 12 cycles. TCRdb re-called the 5' RACE reads with MiXCR, one entry per CDR3 protein. This table holds around 1,600,000 distinct CDR3 sequences, 42% found once. Material: blood. These receptors came from a woman between 18 and 29 years old in good health.

V is TRBV7-3 and J is TRBJ2-2; 9 bases match TRBD2. This CDR3 is 17 amino acids long. Germline V CDR1 and CDR2: SGHTA, FQGTGA. V lost 8 bases to trimming and J lost 5 bases; unmatched junction nucleotides: 15. The CDR3 nucleotides are TGTGCCAGCGGTTTGCCGACTAGCGGAGAGGGGACCGGGGAGCTGTTTTTT. Its protein product is CASGLPTSGEGTGELFF.

The table lists this clonotype with a count of one. A junction end diverges from the germline sequence, so it may reflect a read error. The rearrangement uses TRBV6-4 and TRBJ2-2; 9 bases are shared with TRBD2. This CDR3 comprises 17 residues. Germline V gives CDR1 MRHNA, CDR2 SNTAGT. The DNA of the CDR3 is TGTGCCTGCAGTGCTTATGGCGGCCTAGCGGGGCCCGGGGAGCTGTTTTTT. This translates into CACSAYGGLAGPGELFF.

This clonotype was seen a few times. The CDR3, as DNA: TGCAGCGTGGTTAAAAATGGCGTGGGGTCGGGGTCGCAGTATTTT. Translating it yields CSVVKNGVGSGSQYF. The chain recombines TRBV29-1 with TRBJ2-3, with TRBD2 as a possible D gene (5 bases). V gave up 6 bases and J gave up 10 bases, with 26 bases separating them. The CDR3 length is 15 residues. Germline V gene sequence: CDR1 SQVTM, CDR2 ANQGSEA.

Comments on this clonotype: A much larger clone differs from this one at a single base, so this may be a read error. The genes are TRBV12-3 or TRBV12-4 and TRBJ2-1; perhaps TRBD2 as D (6 bases). The last part of the DNA fits TRBJ2-7 better; the J call may be wrong. The CDR3 sequence is 15 residues long. DNA for the CDR3: TGTGCCAGCAGTCCCGGGACTCAAAGGGCAAATGAGCAGTACTTC. Translating gives CASSPGTQRANEQYF.

Comments on this clonotype: A much more abundant neighbour one base away suggests this may be a read error. V is TRBV18 and J is TRBJ2-3; 13 nucleotides agree with TRBD2. The CDR3 covers 15 residues. Germline loops: CDR1 KGHSH, CDR2 LQKENI. The CDR3 coding sequence is TGTGCCGGCTCACCACTAGCGGGAGGGCCCGATACGCAGTATTTT. This encodes CAGSPLAGGPDTQYF. Combining the CDR3 with reference TRBV18 and TRBJ2-3 gives the whole variable domain NAGVMQNPRHLVRRRGQEARLRCSPMKGHSHVYWYRQLPEEGLKFMVYLQKENIIDESGMPKERFSAEFPKEGPSILRIQQVVRGDSAAYFCAGSPLAGGPDTQYFGPGTRLTVL.

V usage is TRBV18 and J usage is TRBJ2-7, with D perhaps TRBD1 or TRBD2 (6 bases each). Germline CDR1 KGHSH, CDR2 LQKENI. The CDR3 has 18 residues. Trimming took 0 bases from V and 6 from J, leaving 24 bases between them. The chain's CDR3 is CASSPPGAFTGYGSEQYF. For the CDR3, the DNA is TGTGCCAGCTCACCACCGGGGGCTTTCACAGGGTACGGGAGCGAGCAGTACTTC.

V and J are TRBV29-1 and TRBJ2-1; D unclear. Germline V gives CDR1 SQVTM, CDR2 ANQGSEA. Trimming pared 2 bases from V and 5 bases from J, leaving 4 bases between. The CDR3 totals 11 residues. The CDR3 nucleotides read TGCAGCGTTGAACCTGACAATGAGCAGTTCTTC. As protein: CSVEPDNEQFF.

Only one count was recorded for this clonotype. The V and J genes are TRBV6-6 and TRBJ1-1; no definite D call. The CDR3 has 14 amino acids. Trimming shortened V by 7 bases and J by 1 base, and 13 bases separated the two germline ends. CDR1 MNHNY and CDR2 SVGAGI come from the germline V gene (reference sequence). For the CDR3, the DNA is TGTGCCAGCACTAAAGACCATACGAACACTGAAGCTTTCTTT. Its protein is CASTKDHTNTEAFF.

This rearrangement joins TRBV6-2 or TRBV6-3 to TRBJ1-5; D uncertain. The germline CDR1 and CDR2 sequences are MNHEY and SVGEGT. The V end lost 0 bases, the J end lost 1 base, and 4 bases lay between the germline ends. The CDR3 extends over 14 amino acids. The CDR3 loop is CASSYSNSNQPQHF. The CDR3 nucleotides are TGTGCCAGCAGTTACTCGAACAGCAATCAGCCCCAGCATTTT.

The genes are TRBV7-2 and TRBJ2-3; 9 bases match TRBD2. With V trimmed by 8 bases and J by 3 bases, 15 bases remained unmatched. Germline V CDR1 and CDR2: SGHTA, FQGNSA. The CDR3 has 17 residues. The CDR3 spells CASAGQREDRGTDTQYF. DNA for the CDR3: TGTGCCAGCGCTGGCCAGCGGGAGGATAGGGGAACAGATACGCAGTATTTT.

The chain carries TRBV25-1 and TRBJ2-1; tentative D call: TRBD2 (5 bases). This CDR3 spans 15 amino acids. Trimming removed 4 bases from V and 9 bases from J, with 19 bases in between. Germline V gene lookup returns CDR1 MGHDK and CDR2 SYGVNS. The CDR3 nucleotides read TGTGCCAGCAGTGGAGACTCCAGCGGCTTCGGTGAGCAGTTCTTC. It specifies CASSGDSSGFGEQFF. The whole variable domain, remainder taken from reference TRBV25-1 and TRBJ2-1, is EADIYQTPRYLVIGTGKKITLECSQTMGHDKMYWYQQDPGMELHLIHYSYGVNSTEKGDLSSESTVSRIRTEHFPLTLESARPSHTSQYLCASSGDSSGFGEQFFGPGTRLTVL.

The V call is TRBV20-1, the J call TRBJ2-7; the match to TRBD1 covers 7 bases. Germline assignment: CDR1 DFQATT and CDR2 SNEGSKA (reference sequence). The CDR3 runs to 15 residues. Unmatched junction bases numbered 7, after V lost 0 bases and J lost 2 bases. CDR3 coding DNA: TGCAGTGCTAGAGAGGGCTTAGGGGGCCCCTACGAGCAGTACTTC. It codes for CSAREGLGGPYEQYF.

V and J are TRBV11-1 and TRBJ2-5; TRBD2 is a possible D gene (6 bases). The CDR3 loop spans 16 amino acids. CDR1 is SGHAT and CDR2 is FQDESV in the germline V gene (reference sequence). With 1 base removed from V and 2 bases from J, the gap between germline ends came to 14 bases. The CDR3 DNA sequence: TGTGCCAGCAGCTTAGGGCAGCTAGCGCCTCAAGAGACCCAGTACTTC. This gives the protein CASSLGQLAPQETQYF.

The CDR3 spells CSAPRTSGRADTQYF. The CDR3, as DNA: TGCAGTGCTCCTCGGACTAGCGGGAGGGCTGATACGCAGTATTTT. The genes are TRBV20-1 and TRBJ2-3; 15 nucleotides line up with TRBD2. CDR3 length: 15 residues. Per germline, CDR1 DFQATT and CDR2 SNEGSKA (reference sequence). Trimming at V came to 5 bases and at J to 6 bases, leaving 6 bases not matched to a gene.

This chain uses TRBV5-5 with TRBJ2-7, with TRBD2 matching over 12 bases. Germline assignment: CDR1 SGHKS and CDR2 YYEKEE (reference sequence). V dropped 4 bases and J dropped 4; count of bases not matched to a gene: 12. The CDR3 is 17 amino acids. The CDR3 bases are TGTGCCAGCAGCCACCCTAGCGGACTAGCGGGACCTTACGAGCAGTACTTC. As protein: CASSHPSGLAGPYEQYF.

The rearrangement uses TRBV7-2 and TRBJ2-7, with 12 nucleotides matching TRBD2. The germline V gene encodes CDR1 SGHTA and CDR2 FQGNSA. V gave up 5 bases and J gave up 2 bases; unmatched junction bases: 13. The CDR3 contains 18 residues. CDR3 loop: CASSLRPTSGGIPYEQYF. The CDR3 nucleotides read TGTGCCAGCAGCCTTCGACCTACTAGCGGGGGGATCCCCTACGAGCAGTACTTC. Full variable domain (outside the CDR3, taken from reference TRBV7-2 and TRBJ2-7): GAGVSQSPSNKVTEKGKDVELRCDPISGHTALYWYRQSLGQGLEFLIYFQGNSAPDKSGLPSDRFSAERTGGSVSTLTIQRTQQEDSAVYLCASSLRPTSGGIPYEQYFGPGTRLTVT.

This clonotype was counted between two and nine times. The CDR3 sequence: CSARDGLASTYNEQFF. The CDR3 DNA follows: TGCAGTGCTAGAGATGGCCTAGCGAGTACCTACAATGAGCAGTTCTTC. This chain joins TRBV20-1 and TRBJ2-1; maybe TRBD2 (6 bases). Germline V CDR1 and CDR2: DFQATT, SNEGSKA (reference sequence). The V end was cut by 0 bases, the J end by 2 bases, with 14 bases between. This CDR3 region has 16 residues.

A few counts support this clonotype. V gene TRBV4-1 combines with J gene TRBJ2-1; 8 bases fit TRBD1. CDR1 and CDR2 (germline): MGHRA, YSYEKL. The junction had 11 bases not matched to a gene; V was cut back by 4 bases and J by 3 bases. This CDR3 region has 17 residues. Here the CDR3 DNA reads TGCGCCAGCAGCCGCTTGGGGCAGGGGGCTTTCTACAATGAGCAGTTCTTC. It is translated as CASSRLGQGAFYNEQFF.

The chain links TRBV19 to TRBJ1-1; D remains ambiguous. V lost 4 bases to trimming and J lost 6 bases, with 3 bases between them. This CDR3 comprises 10 residues. The V gene's germline CDR1 is LNHDA and CDR2 SQIVND (reference sequence). CDR3 residues: CASSKAEAFF. The CDR3 bases are TGTGCCAGTAGTAAGGCTGAAGCTTTCTTT.

This clonotype was found a few times. The V gene is TRBV6-2 or TRBV6-3, the J gene TRBJ1-2; D is ambiguous. The V gene's germline CDR1 is MNHEY and CDR2 SVGEGT. The CDR3 extends over 12 amino acids. V lost 6 bases, J lost 8 bases, and 13 bases lay in between. CDR3 amino acids: CASSFRTLGYTF. CDR3 bases: TGTGCCAGCAGCTTTAGGACCCTCGGCTACACCTTC.

This chain connects TRBV28 to TRBJ1-5; D remains ambiguous. CDR3 length: 16 residues. Germline values: CDR1 MDHEN, CDR2 SYDVKM. V lost 2 bases to trimming and J lost 1 base, with 12 bases between them. The DNA for the CDR3 is TGTGCCAGCAGTTTAGAGGTCTTTGACAGCAATCAGCCCCAGCATTTT. It codes for CASSLEVFDSNQPQHF.

In its sample, this clonotype was seen a few times. V and J are TRBV20-1 and TRBJ2-1; 14 bases fit TRBD2. V was clipped by 4 bases and J by 0 bases; unmatched bases: 5. The V gene's germline CDR1 is DFQATT and CDR2 SNEGSKA (reference sequence). The CDR3 extends over 17 amino acids. Written as DNA, the CDR3 is TGCAGTGCTACAGGACTAGCGGGGGGCCGCTCCTACAATGAGCAGTTCTTC. Amino acid sequence: CSATGLAGGRSYNEQFF.

This clonotype was seen a few times. This chain links TRBV4-1 with TRBJ1-2; 12 bases line up with TRBD1. The germline V gene has CDR1 MGHRA and CDR2 YSYEKL. The junction had 3 bases not matched to a gene; V was cut back by 4 bases and J by 0 bases. This CDR3 has 16 amino acids. The CDR3 spells CASSLGQGAANYGYTF. The DNA of the CDR3 is TGCGCCAGCAGCCTGGGACAGGGGGCGGCTAACTATGGCTACACCTTC.

The chain has TRBV13 and TRBJ1-2, with D tentatively TRBD1 (6 bases). Germline assignment: CDR1 PRHDT and CDR2 FYEKMQ (reference sequence). Trimming removed 6 bases from V and 4 bases from J, with 18 bases in between. This CDR3 spans 15 amino acids. This CDR3 is CASRPRWGDIYGYTF. CDR3 DNA: TGTGCCAGCAGGCCTCGCTGGGGGGACATCTATGGCTACACCTTC.